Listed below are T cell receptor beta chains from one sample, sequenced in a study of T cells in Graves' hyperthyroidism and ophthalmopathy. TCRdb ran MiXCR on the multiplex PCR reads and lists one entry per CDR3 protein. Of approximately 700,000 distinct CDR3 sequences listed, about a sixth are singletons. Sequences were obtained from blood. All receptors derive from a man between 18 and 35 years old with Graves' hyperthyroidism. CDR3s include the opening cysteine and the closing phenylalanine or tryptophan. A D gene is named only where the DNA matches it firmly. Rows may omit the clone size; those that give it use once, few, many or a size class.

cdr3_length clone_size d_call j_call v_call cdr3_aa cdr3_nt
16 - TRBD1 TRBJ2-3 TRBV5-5 CASSSTGDNPTDTQYF TGTGCCAGCAGCTCTACAGGGGACAACCCCACAGATACGCAGTATTTT
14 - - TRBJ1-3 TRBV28 CASYSRVPGNTIYF TGTGCCAGTTACTCCCGGGTTCCTGGAAACACCATATATTTT
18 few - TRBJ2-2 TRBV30 CAWSRPDRGLLAGGELFF TGTGCCTGGAGCCGCCCGGACAGGGGGTTACTAGCGGGAGGGGAGCTGTTTTTT
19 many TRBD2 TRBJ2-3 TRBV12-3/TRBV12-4 CASSLAHLGASGLTDTQYF TGTGCCAGCAGTTTAGCTCATCTTGGGGCTAGCGGGCTCACAGATACGCAGTATTTT
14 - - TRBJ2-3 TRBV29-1 CSAGDFSGTDTQYF TGCAGCGCCGGGGACTTTTCGGGCACAGATACGCAGTATTTT
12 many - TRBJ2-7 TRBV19 CASTSAGHEQYF TGTGCCAGTACAAGTGCGGGCCACGAGCAGTACTTC
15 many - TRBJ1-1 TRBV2 CASSEEFLEDTEAFF TGTGCCAGCAGTGAAGAGTTCCTAGAGGACACTGAAGCTTTCTTT
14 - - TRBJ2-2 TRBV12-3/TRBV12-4 CASSKLQGDGELFF TGTGCCAGCAGTAAATTACAGGGCGACGGGGAGCTGTTTTTT
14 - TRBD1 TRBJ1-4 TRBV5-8 CASSNGQGFEKLFF TGTGCCAGCAGCAACGGACAGGGATTTGAAAAACTGTTTTTT
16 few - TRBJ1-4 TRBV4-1 CASSQLLQDLNEKLFF TGCGCCAGCAGCCAACTTCTCCAGGATCTCAATGAAAAACTGTTTTTT
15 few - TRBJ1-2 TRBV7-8 CASSLRSQTYYGYTF TGTGCCAGCAGCTTACGATCCCAAACCTACTATGGCTACACCTTC
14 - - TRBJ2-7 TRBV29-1 CSVEVGVHSYEQYF TGCAGCGTTGAAGTGGGGGTCCACTCCTACGAGCAGTACTTC
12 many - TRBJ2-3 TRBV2 CASTRGADTQYF TGTGCCAGTACGAGGGGGGCAGATACGCAGTATTTT
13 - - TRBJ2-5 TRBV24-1 CATSKTVQETQYF TGTGCCACCAGTAAGACAGTACAAGAGACCCAGTACTTC
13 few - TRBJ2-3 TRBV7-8 CASTEGVQDTQYF TGTGCCAGCACCGAGGGGGTCCAAGATACGCAGTATTTT
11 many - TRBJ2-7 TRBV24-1 CATSDLYEQYF TGTGCCACCAGTGACCTCTACGAGCAGTACTTC
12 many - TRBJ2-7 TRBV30 CAWSAEYYEQYF TGTGCCTGGAGTGCCGAATACTACGAGCAGTACTTC
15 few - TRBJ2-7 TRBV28 CASTASGEPSYEQYF TGTGCCAGCACAGCCTCGGGGGAGCCCTCCTACGAGCAGTACTTC